Included here is one T cell receptor (beta chain) sequence, with context. The target of this receptor is not known. Base qualities are missing; no much larger clone stands one base away. Trimming leaves V shorter by 4 bases and J shorter by 7 bases, with the junction holding 7 bases beyond the gene matches. According to the germline V gene, CDR1 reads MNHEY and CDR2 reads SVGEGT. CDR3 length: 15 amino acids, cysteine to phenylalanine. Only the CDR3 portion is preserved as DNA: 45 bases, with reading frame beginning at the first base. The data belong to a study of blood T cell repertoires in COVID-19 (TCRdb year 2020). General notes on the study: The collaborator samples originated in the United States, Italy and Spain and spanned the acute and convalescent phases of COVID-19. HLA class I and class II types, where available, came from metadata supplied by the sample provider rather than from assay-based typing. The prospective study material was composed of cDNA or gDNA derived from T cells, B-cell-depleted T cells, or PBMCs. A de-identified subject ID, COVID-19 status, age in years and sex were almost always included in the sample metadata. The dataset comprised deeply sampled blood TCRbeta repertoires from subjects exposed to, actively infected with, or recovered from COVID-19. The repertoires were made available in a free public database intended to serve as a resource for research on the immune response to SARS-CoV-2. Samples were obtained from the ongoing ImmuneRACE study (first 160 participants) and from some 1,300 subjects provided by 6 global collaborators.

Study-wide conclusions, independent of this receptor: Clinical and demographic metadata were provided uncurated, with the amount varying by source and participant.

TCRbeta CDR3 regions were amplified from genomic DNA using the immunoSEQ Assay, a bias-controlled multiplex PCR. As for how the authors treated the data: The number of nucleated cells in each sample was estimated from the amplification of reference gene primers within the assay. To quantify the absolute abundance of each unique TCRbeta CDR3 rearrangement, sequence reads were collapsed and filtered. Productive Simpson clonality was computed per sample as the square root of Simpson's diversity index over productive rearrangements. TCRdb re-hosts the immuneACCESS table, in-frame sequences only. Its copies lack some clones; in the studies checked, an unresolved V gene accounts for under half of them, and the cause for the rest is not known. V and J calls and clone size are those listed in that table; D and trimming were worked out from the DNA. In this sample the table shows about 140,000 clones, almost 85% of which occur a single time. Clones ranked in the top ten supply 5% to 7% of the sample.

In the prospective study, participants were about 18 to 100 years old, resided in approximately 25 geographic areas of the United States, and were enrolled through a virtual design. Cohort assignment in the prospective study relied on participant-reported clinical history from a screening survey and a study questionnaire. In the prospective study, whole blood, serum and a nasopharyngeal or oropharyngeal swab were collected from each participant by mobile phlebotomists. Additional blood draws and questionnaires over an approximately 2-month period could optionally be provided by prospective study participants. Blood samples from the prospective study were shipped frozen or at room temperature prior to DNA extraction.

Sequenced: PBMCs or T cells enriched from blood (not recorded which). The receptor chain draws on TRBV6-2 or TRBV6-3 and TRBJ1-6, and 7 junctional nucleotides match TRBD1. The receptor's source is a man aged 40-50 years with acute COVID-19. This receptor carries the CDR3 CASSSGQSGNSPLHF. At the DNA level, the sequence is TGTGCCAGCAGTTCGGGACAGTCCGGGAATTCACCCCTCCACTTT.